This T cell receptor (beta chain) was sequenced in a study of blood T cell repertoires in COVID-19 (dated by TCRdb to 2020 to 2021). Some background on the complete study: Samples from collaborators originated in the United States, Italy and Spain and spanned both the acute and convalescent phases of COVID-19. The repertoires were made available in a free public database intended to serve as a resource for research on the immune response to SARS-CoV-2. The samples were drawn from two sources: the first 160 participants of the ongoing ImmuneRACE study, and 1,000 to 1,500 subjects contributed by 6 global collaborators. Sample metadata almost always included a de-identified subject ID, COVID-19 status, age in years and sex. The prospective study material was composed of cDNA or gDNA derived from T cells, B-cell-depleted T cells, or PBMCs. Subjects who had been exposed to COVID-19, were actively infected with it, or had recovered from it provided the deeply sampled blood TCRbeta repertoires that made up the dataset. Where available, HLA class I and class II types were obtained from metadata supplied by the sample provider rather than from assay-based typing. Broad study findings and their caveats: Clinical and demographic metadata were provided uncurated, with the amount varying by source and participant.

TCRbeta CDR3 regions were amplified from genomic DNA using the immunoSEQ Assay, a bias-controlled multiplex PCR. The authors' pipeline ran thus. Nucleated cell counts per sample were estimated from amplification of reference gene primers within the assay. To quantify the absolute abundance of each unique TCRbeta CDR3 rearrangement, sequence reads were collapsed and filtered. For each sample, productive Simpson clonality was calculated as the square root of Simpson's diversity index over productive rearrangements. The clones in this table, taken by TCRdb from immuneACCESS, are in-frame only. Not every clone is retained; where verified, under half of the shortfall comes from an unresolved V gene, and the cause of the rest is unknown. The D gene and trimming were derived from the DNA, and the V and J assignments and clone size from that table. For this sample the table gives some 340,000 clones, of which approximately 81% were detected only once. 3% to 4.5% of the sample rests with the top ten.

CDR1 and CDR2 are read off the germline V gene (reference sequence) as SEHNR and FQNEAQ. From the cysteine through the phenylalanine, the CDR3 covers 14 amino acids. The kept DNA is CDR3 alone, 42 bases in frame from the first base. Trimming takes 1 base from V and 8 bases from J, and the germline ends sit 12 bases apart. On this clone: Its antigen is still unknown. No much larger clone is present one base from it, and per-base qualities are unavailable.

Collaborating institutions collected whole blood in K2EDTA tubes following their own protocols. For TCRbeta analysis, collaborator samples were shipped as frozen whole blood, as isolated PBMCs, or as DNA extracted from either sample type. The chain is assembled from TRBV7-9 and TRBJ2-1; tentative D gene TRBD2, with 6 bases matching. The clonotype originates from a woman between 18 and 29 years old with acute or convalescent COVID-19. The sequenced sample was peripheral blood. Here the CDR3 is given as CASSLGGGVDEQFF. The DNA reads as follows: TGTGCCAGCAGCTTAGGGGGCGGGGTCGATGAGCAGTTCTTC. Joined to the reference TRBV7-9 and TRBJ2-1 proteins, this CDR3 gives the full variable domain: DTGVSQNPRHKITKRGQNVTFRCDPISEHNRLYWYRQTLGQGPEFLTYFQNEAQLEKSRLLSDRFSAERPKGSFSTLEIQRTEQGDSAMYLCASSLGGGVDEQFFGPGTRLTVL.